This passage covers 32 T cell receptor beta chains from one sample sequenced in a study of PD-L1 blockade in urothelial cancer. The sample's time point: peripheral blood 6 weeks after treatment start. This table comes from immunoSEQ multiplex PCR, and its TCRdb copy is limited to in-frame clones, with some not included. The table includes some 31,000 clones, about 80% detected once. The starting material was PBMCs, obtained around atezolizumab (anti-PD-L1) treatment. The source of these receptors is a man between 65 and 85 years old with urothelial cancer.

In nucleotides, the CDR3 is TGTGCCAGCAGCCGGGACAGAACTAATGAAAAACTGTTTTTT. It specifies CASSRDRTNEKLFF. The chain carries TRBV7-2 and TRBJ1-4; the match to TRBD1 covers 7 bases. This CDR3 is built from 14 residues. J lost 1 base, V lost 5 bases, and 1 base had no gene match. CDR1 and CDR2 from the germline V gene are SGHTA and FQGNSA.

This clone was observed a few times. This chain links TRBV5-1 with TRBJ1-5; 7 nucleotides match TRBD1. The germline V gene has CDR1 SGHRS and CDR2 YFSETQ. CDR3 length equals 12 residues. After removal of 3 bases from V and 12 bases from J, the junction contained 6 bases not matched to a gene. The CDR3 DNA sequence: TGCGCCAGCAGCTCCCGGGACAGTGACCAGCATTTT. This codes for CASSSRDSDQHF.

This sequence joins TRBV7-9 and TRBJ1-1; 8 bases map to TRBD1. Germline V gene lookup returns CDR1 SEHNR and CDR2 FQNEAQ (reference sequence). Unmatched junction bases numbered 14, after V lost 5 bases and J lost 0 bases. This CDR3 has 18 amino acids. The CDR3 is CASSPNPGGTGVNTEAFF. CDR3 sequence (DNA): TGTGCCAGCAGCCCTAACCCGGGCGGGACAGGAGTGAACACTGAAGCTTTCTTT. The variable domain in full, with the rest retrieved from reference TRBV7-9 and TRBJ1-1, is DTGVSQNPRHKITKRGQNVTFRCDPISEHNRLYWYRQTLGQGPEFLTYFQNEAQLEKSRLLSDRFSAERPKGSFSTLEIQRTEQGDSAMYLCASSPNPGGTGVNTEAFFGQGTRLTVV.

The chain links TRBV19 to TRBJ1-5; TRBD1 matches at 7 bases. This CDR3 has 16 residues. The trim removed 5 bases at V and 0 bases at J, leaving 7 bases unmatched. Germline V gene sequence: CDR1 LNHDA, CDR2 SQIVND (reference sequence). The CDR3 is CASSFGTVYSNQPQHF. The CDR3 DNA reads TGTGCCAGTAGTTTTGGGACAGTCTATAGCAATCAGCCCCAGCATTTT.

The rearrangement links TRBV6-6 to TRBJ2-4; D not resolved. Germline lookup yields CDR1 MNHNY and CDR2 SVGAGI (reference sequence). This CDR3 comprises 14 residues. The V and J ends lost 5 bases and 1 base respectively, with 9 bases between them. DNA of the CDR3: TGTGCCAGCAGTCCGGTCGGGGCCAAAAACATTCAGTACTTC. This sequence encodes CASSPVGAKNIQYF.

This sequence joins TRBV18 and TRBJ1-2; D is undetermined. CDR3 length: 13 residues. Looked up from germline, CDR1 is KGHSH and CDR2 is LQKENI. The V and J ends lost 5 bases and 5 bases respectively, with 12 bases between them. This CDR3 reads CASSASVDYGYTF. CDR3 DNA: TGTGCCAGCTCAGCAAGTGTAGATTATGGCTACACCTTC. Looking up the rest from reference TRBV18 and TRBJ1-2 gives the full variable domain: NAGVMQNPRHLVRRRGQEARLRCSPMKGHSHVYWYRQLPEEGLKFMVYLQKENIIDESGMPKERFSAEFPKEGPSILRIQQVVRGDSAAYFCASSASVDYGYTFGSGTRLTVV.

This rearrangement joins TRBV9 to TRBJ1-1, with unresolved D. This CDR3 region has 13 residues. Germline CDR1 reads SGDLS; CDR2 reads YYNGEE. Trimming removed 2 bases from V and 0 bases from J, with 5 bases in between. The CDR3 region has the DNA TGTGCCAGCAGCGTTAGCTTGAACACTGAAGCTTTCTTT. This gives the protein CASSVSLNTEAFF.

The chain uses TRBV25-1 and TRBJ2-3, with D tentatively TRBD1 (7 bases). Between the trimmed V and J ends, which lost 7 bases and 7 bases, there was a span of 21 bases. The CDR3 consists of 15 residues. Germline V gives CDR1 MGHDK, CDR2 SYGVNS. In nucleotides, the CDR3 is TGTGCCAGCATGAACGCATGGAGGGGGCGAAATACGCAGTATTTT. This codes for CASMNAWRGRNTQYF.

The V call is TRBV5-1, the J call TRBJ2-7; 10 bases map to TRBD1. Germline trimming cut 4 bases from V and 3 bases from J; bases unmatched to any gene: 7. The CDR3 runs 15 residues. Germline-derived CDR1 and CDR2 are SGHRS and YFSETQ. The CDR3 loop is CASSRTGTGDYEQYF. The CDR3 nucleotides are TGCGCCAGCAGCCGGACCGGGACAGGGGACTACGAGCAGTACTTC.

The J gene is TRBJ1-2, the V gene TRBV19; 7 positions agree with TRBD1. J lost 7 bases, V lost 5 bases, and 7 bases had no gene match. This CDR3 spans 13 amino acids. The germline CDR1 and CDR2 sequences are LNHDA and SQIVND (reference sequence). CDR3 coding DNA: TGTGCCAGTAGTGATCCGGGACAGCGTGGCTACACCTTC. It yields the protein CASSDPGQRGYTF.

This clone was picked up a small number of times. CDR3 region: CASSLVPRAVSNNEQFF. The CDR3 nucleotides are TGTGCCAGCAGCTTAGTCCCAAGAGCGGTGAGCAACAATGAGCAGTTCTTC. V gene TRBV7-2 combines with J gene TRBJ2-1; TRBD2 might be the D (5 bases). The germline CDR1 and CDR2 sequences are SGHTA and FQGNSA. V lost 1 base to trimming and J lost 5 bases, with 18 bases between them. The CDR3 covers 17 residues. Full variable domain (outside the CDR3, taken from reference TRBV7-2 and TRBJ2-1): GAGVSQSPSNKVTEKGKDVELRCDPISGHTALYWYRQSLGQGLEFLIYFQGNSAPDKSGLPSDRFSAERTGGSVSTLTIQRTQQEDSAVYLCASSLVPRAVSNNEQFFGPGTRLTVL.

This rearrangement joins TRBV28 to TRBJ2-7; the match to TRBD2 covers 8 bases. In germline, CDR1 is MDHEN, CDR2 SYDVKM. Trimming took 4 bases from V and 2 from J; bases not matched to a gene: 4. The CDR3 is 14 residues long. CDR3: CASSSGRAAYEQYF. CDR3 nucleotide sequence: TGTGCCAGCAGTTCCGGGAGGGCCGCCTACGAGCAGTACTTC.

The rearrangement joins TRBV9 to TRBJ2-6; D perhaps matches TRBD1 (5 bases). The germline V gene encodes CDR1 SGDLS and CDR2 YYNGEE. CDR3 size: 15 residues. Trimming cost V 2 bases and J 0 bases, with 6 bases left between them. Here the CDR3 reads CASSVQGSGANVLTF. In DNA, the CDR3 is TGTGCCAGCAGCGTGCAGGGCTCTGGGGCCAACGTCCTGACTTTC.

The chain employs TRBV5-3 and TRBJ2-3; 8 bases agree with TRBD2. TRBV5-3 falls under the ORF class, with uncertain function. V lost 7 bases and J lost 0; bases outside the gene matches: 19. This CDR3 region has 19 residues. The CDR3 DNA follows: TGTGCCAGACATCGGCGGCGGGACCTGACTAGCGTCAGCACAGATACGCAGTATTTT. This sequence encodes CARHRRRDLTSVSTDTQYF.

This chain joins TRBV29-1 and TRBJ1-2; D gene ambiguous. CDR1 SQVTM and CDR2 ANQGSEA come from the germline V gene. Trimming took off 7 bases at V and 4 bases at J, with 13 bases between the two ends. The CDR3 totals 12 residues. CDR3 sequence reads: CSARGLGYGYTF. CDR3 nucleotide sequence: TGCAGCGCGCGAGGGCTAGGCTATGGCTACACCTTC. Combining the CDR3 with reference TRBV29-1 and TRBJ1-2 gives the whole variable domain SAVISQKPSRDICQRGTSLTIQCQVDSQVTMMFWYRQQPGQSLTLIATANQGSEATYESGFVIDKFPISRPNLTFSTLTVSNMSPEDSSIYLCSARGLGYGYTFGSGTRLTVV.

This chain uses TRBV4-3 with TRBJ2-3; 9 bases are a match to TRBD2. The CDR3 is 15 amino acids. Germline trimming cut 3 bases from V and 2 bases from J; bases unmatched to any gene: 3. Germline V lookup: CDR1 LGHNA, CDR2 YSLEER. The CDR3 loop reads CASSQGLAVTDTQYF. The CDR3 region has the DNA TGCGCCAGCAGCCAGGGACTAGCCGTCACAGATACGCAGTATTTT.

The gene calls are TRBV7-2 and TRBJ1-1, with 11 bases aligning to TRBD1. V trimming: 2 bases; J trimming: 6 bases; junction bases outside the gene matches: 5. This CDR3 region has 15 residues. Germline V gives CDR1 SGHTA, CDR2 FQGNSA. The CDR3 coding sequence is TGTGCCAGCAGCTTAACCGGGACAGGGGGTTCTGAAGCTTTCTTT. It encodes CASSLTGTGGSEAFF.

The chain carries TRBV19 and TRBJ2-7; 10 bases line up with TRBD1. CDR3 size: 12 residues. Losses at the gene ends were 8 bases for V and 5 bases for J; bases not matched to a gene: 3. CDR1 is LNHDA and CDR2 is SQIVND in the germline V gene (reference sequence). CDR3 nucleotides: TGTGCCAGTGGGACAGGGGTCCACGAGCAGTACTTC. It translates to CASGTGVHEQYF.

V is TRBV7-3 and J is TRBJ2-6, with TRBD1 identical over 9 bases. Germline-derived CDR1 and CDR2 are SGHTA and FQGTGA. The length of the CDR3 is 17 residues. Trimming cost V 1 base and J 1 base; bases outside gene matches: 2. For the CDR3, the DNA is TGTGCCAGCAGCTTAAACAGGGGGCGATCTGGGGCCAACGTCCTGACTTTC. Protein product: CASSLNRGRSGANVLTF.

V usage is TRBV9 and J usage is TRBJ2-3, with 8 bases aligning to TRBD1. Germline CDR1 and CDR2: SGDLS and YYNGEE. Unmatched junction bases numbered 12, after V lost 4 bases and J lost 5 bases. The CDR3 is 16 residues long. The CDR3 protein is CASSPRTGFSGDTQYF. The CDR3 DNA sequence: TGTGCCAGCAGCCCAAGGACAGGGTTCAGTGGAGATACGCAGTATTTT.

The rearrangement uses TRBV20-1 and TRBJ2-1; D gene uncertain. This CDR3 has 11 amino acids. V lost 4 bases and J 9 bases, leaving 10 bases between the germline ends. Germline values: CDR1 DFQATT, CDR2 SNEGSKA (reference sequence). Written as DNA, the CDR3 is TGCAGTGCTACTCCTGAGGCTGAGCAGTTCTTC. Translated: CSATPEAEQFF.

The V gene is TRBV2, the J gene TRBJ2-3, with 11 bases identical to TRBD2. Trimming cost V 9 bases and J 0 bases; bases outside gene matches: 2. CDR1 is SNHLY, CDR2 FYNNEI, per germline. This CDR3 has 14 residues. DNA of the CDR3: TGTGCCAGTGGACTAGCGGGCAGCACAGATACGCAGTATTTT. Its translation: CASGLAGSTDTQYF.

This chain joins TRBV7-3 and TRBJ2-3; D unclear. Germline loops: CDR1 SGHTA, CDR2 FQGTGA. The CDR3 runs to 13 residues. V lost 3 bases and J lost 2, with 6 bases in between. CDR3 in DNA: TGTGCCAGCAGCTTCATCCCCACAGATACGCAGTATTTT. Residues: CASSFIPTDTQYF.

V usage is TRBV21-1 and J usage is TRBJ2-1; the D call TRBD2 from the table was never checked on the DNA. TRBV21-1 is deemed a pseudogene. The CDR3 runs 16 residues. CDR3 sequence (DNA): TGTGCCAGCAGCAAAGAGGGCGGGAATACCTACAATGAGCAGTTCTTC. Encoded protein: CASSKEGGNTYNEQFF.

The chain has TRBV5-1 and TRBJ2-2; D is perhaps TRBD2 (6 bases). The CDR3 is made up of 16 amino acids. Trimming took off 0 bases at V and 6 bases at J, with 15 bases between the two ends. Germline V gene sequence: CDR1 SGHRS, CDR2 YFSETQ. The CDR3 protein is CASSLGPTGVSGELFF. The CDR3 region has the DNA TGCGCCAGCAGCTTGGGGCCCACGGGAGTATCCGGGGAGCTGTTTTTT.

This clone was counted a single time. The chain employs TRBV10-2 and TRBJ2-7, with D perhaps matching TRBD2 (6 bases). The CDR3 has 12 residues. CDR1 is WSHSY, CDR2 SAAADI, per germline. Trimming pared 4 bases from V and 4 bases from J, leaving 8 bases between. The CDR3 sequence: CASSVGGYEQYF. The CDR3 DNA sequence: TGCGCCAGCAGTGTCGGGGGATACGAGCAGTACTTC.

The chain has TRBV19 and TRBJ2-1, with 10 bases that match TRBD1. Looked up from germline, CDR1 is LNHDA and CDR2 is SQIVND (reference sequence). The trim removed 5 bases at V and 5 bases at J, leaving 3 bases unmatched. The CDR3 is made up of 14 amino acids. The CDR3 here is CASSWGTGDNEQFF. Here the CDR3 DNA reads TGTGCCAGTAGTTGGGGGACAGGGGACAATGAGCAGTTCTTC.

The CDR3 region is CASSLGDRNTGELFF. The CDR3 coding sequence is TGCGCCAGCAGCTTGGGTGACAGGAACACCGGGGAGCTGTTTTTT. The rearrangement uses TRBV5-1 and TRBJ2-2; D is perhaps TRBD1 (5 bases). Germline CDR1 SGHRS, CDR2 YFSETQ. Trimming pared 0 bases from V and 1 base from J, leaving 7 bases between. This CDR3 spans 15 amino acids.

This clone came up once. The CDR3 bases are TGTGCCAGTAGTCCAGGCGGGAGCCCCAGCACAGATACGCAGTATTTT. It codes for CASSPGGSPSTDTQYF. The J gene is TRBJ2-3, the V gene TRBV19; 7 bases align to TRBD2. The CDR3 is 16 residues long. Trimming at V came to 5 bases and at J to 0 bases, leaving 8 bases not matched to a gene. CDR1 is LNHDA and CDR2 is SQIVND in the germline V gene (reference sequence).

V is TRBV14 and J is TRBJ2-5; tentatively, D is TRBD1 (6 bases). Germline lookup yields CDR1 SGHDN and CDR2 FVKESK. The V end was cut by 4 bases, the J end by 5 bases, with 20 bases between. The CDR3 has 16 amino acids. The CDR3 DNA sequence: TGTGCCAGCAGCCTCCTACAGGGCGTCCCGTCCGAGACCCAGTACTTC. Translating it yields CASSLLQGVPSETQYF. The full variable domain, its missing parts supplied by reference TRBV14 and TRBJ2-5, is EAGVTQFPSHSVIEKGQTVTLRCDPISGHDNLYWYRRVMGKEIKFLLHFVKESKQDESGMPNNRFLAERTGGTYSTLKVQPAELEDSGVYFCASSLLQGVPSETQYFGPGTRLLVL.

CDR3 protein: CASKGLGARSSYNSPLHF. The CDR3 coding sequence is TGTGCCAGTAAGGGTTTGGGGGCCCGAAGCTCCTATAATTCACCCCTCCACTTT. The chain uses TRBV19 and TRBJ1-6, with a tentative D call TRBD1 (6 bases). Germline CDR1 and CDR2: LNHDA and SQIVND (reference sequence). CDR3 length equals 18 residues. Deletions cut 7 bases from V and 0 bases from J, with 19 bases between.

This chain uses TRBV11-2 with TRBJ2-3; D is uncertain. Germline CDR1 is SGHAT and CDR2 is FQNNGV. This CDR3 has 13 residues. The V end lost 2 bases, the J end lost 1 base, and 4 bases lay between the germline ends. For the CDR3, the DNA is TGTGCCAGCAGCTTACTCGGCACAGATACGCAGTATTTT. It codes for CASSLLGTDTQYF.